Following are 3 T cell receptor beta chains from one sample sequenced in a study of cytomegalovirus exposure and HLA in healthy donors. Using immunoSEQ multiplex PCR, the repertoire was profiled, and TCRdb retains in-frame clones only, with some absent. The sample includes under 250,000 clones, roughly 84% of them seen just once. What was sequenced was PBMCs. All receptors come from a woman under 30 in good health and CMV-seropositive.

The CDR3 sequence: CASSIVGWSSDTQYF. CDR3 sequence (DNA): TGTGCCAGTAGTATAGTCGGCTGGAGCTCAGATACGCAGTATTTT. The V and J genes are TRBV19 and TRBJ2-3; D is undetermined. Trimming took 1 base from V and 4 from J, leaving 12 bases between them. CDR3 length equals 15 residues. Germline loops: CDR1 LNHDA, CDR2 SQIVND (reference sequence).

The chain couples TRBV6-5 to TRBJ1-2; D ambiguous. Deletions cut 4 bases from V and 8 bases from J, with 8 bases between. This CDR3 is built from 11 residues. CDR1 is MNHEY, CDR2 SVGAGI, per germline. CDR3 DNA: TGTGCCAGCAGTTCCCCGGGAGGCTACACCTTC. Protein product: CASSSPGGYTF.

This clone counts as medium-sized. The V call is TRBV19, the J call TRBJ2-7, with a tentative D call TRBD2 (5 bases). The CDR3 totals 14 residues. The V end was cut by 5 bases, the J end by 6 bases, with 17 bases between. CDR1 and CDR2 (germline): LNHDA, SQIVND (reference sequence). The CDR3 reads CASSELELGAEQYF. In DNA form, the CDR3 reads TGTGCCAGTAGTGAACTAGAACTCGGAGCCGAGCAGTACTTC.